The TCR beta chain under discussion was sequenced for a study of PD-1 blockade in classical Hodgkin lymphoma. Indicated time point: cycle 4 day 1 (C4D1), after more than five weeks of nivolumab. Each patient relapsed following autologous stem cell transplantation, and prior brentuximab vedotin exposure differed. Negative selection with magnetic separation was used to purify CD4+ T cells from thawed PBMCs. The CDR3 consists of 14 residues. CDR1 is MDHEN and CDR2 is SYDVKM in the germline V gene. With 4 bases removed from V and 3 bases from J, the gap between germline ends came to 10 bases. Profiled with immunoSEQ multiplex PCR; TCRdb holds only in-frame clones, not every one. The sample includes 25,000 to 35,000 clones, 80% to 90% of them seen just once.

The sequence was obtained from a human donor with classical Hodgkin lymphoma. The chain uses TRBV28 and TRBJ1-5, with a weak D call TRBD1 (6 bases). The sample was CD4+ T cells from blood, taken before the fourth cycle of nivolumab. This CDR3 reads CASSSGQFNQPQHF. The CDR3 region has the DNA TGTGCCAGCAGTTCCGGACAGTTCAATCAGCCCCAGCATTTT.